The 3 T cell receptor beta chains reported below all come from one sample, sequenced in a study of blood T cell repertoires in COVID-19. Some clones are missing from TCRdb's copy, which holds only in-frame ones; the method was immunoSEQ multiplex PCR. The table lists some 200,000 clones, roughly four fifths of them singletons. Sequences were obtained from PBMCs or T cells enriched from blood (not recorded which). The receptors originated from a man in his forties or fifties who had recovered from COVID-19.

The chain uses TRBV4-2 and TRBJ2-5, with 9 nucleotides matching TRBD2. Germline V gene lookup returns CDR1 LGHNA and CDR2 YNFKEQ. CDR3 size: 15 residues. V trimming: 1 base; J trimming: 2 bases; junction bases outside the gene matches: 2. CDR3: CASSQATSGQETQYF. CDR3 sequence (DNA): TGTGCCAGCAGCCAAGCCACTAGCGGGCAAGAGACCCAGTACTTC.

The genes are TRBV6-2 or TRBV6-3 and TRBJ2-1; D unresolved. This CDR3 has 14 amino acids. Germline V gene data show CDR1 as MNHEY and CDR2 as SVGEGT. The V end lost 6 bases, the J end lost 0 bases, and 9 bases lay between the germline ends. The CDR3 spells CASSESSSYNEQFF. The CDR3 DNA reads as TGTGCCAGCAGCGAGAGTAGCTCCTACAATGAGCAGTTCTTC.

A single count supports this clone. The rearrangement joins TRBV6-6 to TRBJ2-7; TRBD1 matches at 9 bases. V lost 8 bases to trimming and J lost 1 base; unmatched junction nucleotides: 6. The CDR3 is 14 residues long. In germline, CDR1 is MNHNY, CDR2 SVGAGI (reference sequence). The CDR3 nucleotides read TGTGCCAGCTTTGTTGGGACAGGGTCCTACGAGCAGTACTTC. It is translated as CASFVGTGSYEQYF.